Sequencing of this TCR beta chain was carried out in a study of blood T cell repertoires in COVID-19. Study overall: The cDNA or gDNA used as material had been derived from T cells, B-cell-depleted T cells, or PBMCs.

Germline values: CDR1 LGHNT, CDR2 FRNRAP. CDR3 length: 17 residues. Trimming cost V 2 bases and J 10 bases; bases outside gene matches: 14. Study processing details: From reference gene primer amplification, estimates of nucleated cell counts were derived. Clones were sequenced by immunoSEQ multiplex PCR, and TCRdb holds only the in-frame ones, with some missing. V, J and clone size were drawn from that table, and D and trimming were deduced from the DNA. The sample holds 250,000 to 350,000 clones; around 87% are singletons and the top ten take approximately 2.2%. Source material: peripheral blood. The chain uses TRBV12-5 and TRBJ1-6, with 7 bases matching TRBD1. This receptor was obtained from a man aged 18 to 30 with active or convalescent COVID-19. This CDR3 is CASGLTRLTGVVSPLHF. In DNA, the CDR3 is TGTGCTAGTGGTTTGACCCGACTCACAGGGGTGGTCTCACCCCTCCACTTT.